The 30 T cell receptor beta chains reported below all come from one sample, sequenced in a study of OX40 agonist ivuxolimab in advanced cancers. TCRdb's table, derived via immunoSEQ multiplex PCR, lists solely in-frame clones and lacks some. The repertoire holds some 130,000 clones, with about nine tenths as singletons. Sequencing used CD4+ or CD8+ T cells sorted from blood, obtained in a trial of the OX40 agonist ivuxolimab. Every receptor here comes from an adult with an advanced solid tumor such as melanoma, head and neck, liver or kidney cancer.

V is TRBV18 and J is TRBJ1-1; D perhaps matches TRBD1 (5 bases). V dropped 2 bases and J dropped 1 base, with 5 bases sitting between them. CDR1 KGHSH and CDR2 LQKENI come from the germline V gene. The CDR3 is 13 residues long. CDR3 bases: TGTGCCAGCTCACCAGGGGCGAACACTGAAGCTTTCTTT. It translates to CASSPGANTEAFF.

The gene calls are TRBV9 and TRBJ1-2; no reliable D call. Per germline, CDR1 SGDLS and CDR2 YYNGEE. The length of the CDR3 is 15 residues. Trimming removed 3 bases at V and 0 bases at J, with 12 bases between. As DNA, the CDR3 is TGTGCCAGCAGCGGTAGTCAACCAGCTAACTATGGCTACACCTTC. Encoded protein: CASSGSQPANYGYTF.

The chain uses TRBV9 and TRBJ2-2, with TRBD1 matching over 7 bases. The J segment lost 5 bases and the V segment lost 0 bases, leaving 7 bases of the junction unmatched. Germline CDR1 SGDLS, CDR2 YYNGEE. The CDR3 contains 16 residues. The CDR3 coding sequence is TGTGCCAGCAGCGTAGACGTTACAGGGGTTACCGGGGAGCTGTTTTTT. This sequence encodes CASSVDVTGVTGELFF.

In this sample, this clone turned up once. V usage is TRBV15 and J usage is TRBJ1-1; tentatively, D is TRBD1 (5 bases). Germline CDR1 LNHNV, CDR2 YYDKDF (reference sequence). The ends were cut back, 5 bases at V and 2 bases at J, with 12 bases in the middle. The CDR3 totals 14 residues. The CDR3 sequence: CATSGRGVNTEAFF. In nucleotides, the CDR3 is TGTGCCACCAGCGGCCGAGGGGTTAACACTGAAGCTTTCTTT.

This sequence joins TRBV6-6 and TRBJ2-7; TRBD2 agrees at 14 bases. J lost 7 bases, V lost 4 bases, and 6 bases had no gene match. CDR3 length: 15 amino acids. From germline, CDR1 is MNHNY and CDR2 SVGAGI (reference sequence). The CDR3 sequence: CASSSGLAGVGEQYF. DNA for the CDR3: TGTGCCAGCAGTTCGGGACTAGCGGGAGTGGGGGAGCAGTACTTC.

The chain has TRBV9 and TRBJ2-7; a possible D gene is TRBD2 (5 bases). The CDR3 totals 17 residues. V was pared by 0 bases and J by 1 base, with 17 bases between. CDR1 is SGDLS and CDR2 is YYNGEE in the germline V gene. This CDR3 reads CASSVGSGITYSYEQYF. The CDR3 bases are TGTGCCAGCAGCGTAGGCTCCGGGATTACCTATTCCTACGAGCAGTACTTC.

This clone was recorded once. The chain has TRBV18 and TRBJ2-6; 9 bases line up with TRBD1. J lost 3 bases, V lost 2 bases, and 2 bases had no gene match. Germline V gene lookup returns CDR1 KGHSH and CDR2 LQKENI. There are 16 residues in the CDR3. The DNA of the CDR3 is TGTGCCAGCTCACCAACAGGGGGCATTGGGGCCAACGTCCTGACTTTC. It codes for CASSPTGGIGANVLTF. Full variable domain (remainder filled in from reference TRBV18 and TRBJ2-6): NAGVMQNPRHLVRRRGQEARLRCSPMKGHSHVYWYRQLPEEGLKFMVYLQKENIIDESGMPKERFSAEFPKEGPSILRIQQVVRGDSAAYFCASSPTGGIGANVLTFGAGSRLTVL.

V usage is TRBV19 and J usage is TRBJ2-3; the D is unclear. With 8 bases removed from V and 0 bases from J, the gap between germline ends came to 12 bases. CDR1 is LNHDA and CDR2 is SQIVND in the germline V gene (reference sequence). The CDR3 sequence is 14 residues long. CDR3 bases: TGTGCCAGTGGGAAGGTCAGCAGCACAGATACGCAGTATTTT. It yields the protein CASGKVSSTDTQYF. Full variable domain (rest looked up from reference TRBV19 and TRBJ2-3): DGGITQSPKYLFRKEGQNVTLSCEQNLNHDAMYWYRQDPGQGLRLIYYSQIVNDFQKGDIAEGYSVSREKKESFPLTVTSAQKNPTAFYLCASGKVSSTDTQYFGPGTRLTVL.

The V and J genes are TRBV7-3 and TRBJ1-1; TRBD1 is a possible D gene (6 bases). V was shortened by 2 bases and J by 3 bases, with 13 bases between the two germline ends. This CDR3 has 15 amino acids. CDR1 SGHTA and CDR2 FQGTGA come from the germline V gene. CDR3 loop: CASSLWAGEDTEAFF. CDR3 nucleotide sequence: TGTGCCAGCAGCTTATGGGCAGGGGAGGACACTGAAGCTTTCTTT.

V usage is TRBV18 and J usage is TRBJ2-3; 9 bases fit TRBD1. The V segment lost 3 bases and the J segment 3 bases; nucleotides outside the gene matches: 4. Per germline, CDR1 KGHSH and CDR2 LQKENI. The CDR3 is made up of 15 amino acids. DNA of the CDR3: TGTGCCAGCTCACCCGGGACAGGGAGGACAGATACGCAGTATTTT. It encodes CASSPGTGRTDTQYF.

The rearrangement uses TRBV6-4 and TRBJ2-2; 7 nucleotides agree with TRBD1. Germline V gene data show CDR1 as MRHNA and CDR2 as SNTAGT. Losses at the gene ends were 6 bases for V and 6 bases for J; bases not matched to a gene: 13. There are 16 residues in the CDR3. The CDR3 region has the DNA TGTGCCAGCAGCGACCACAAATCGACAGGGTCCGGGGAGCTGTTTTTT. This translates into CASSDHKSTGSGELFF.

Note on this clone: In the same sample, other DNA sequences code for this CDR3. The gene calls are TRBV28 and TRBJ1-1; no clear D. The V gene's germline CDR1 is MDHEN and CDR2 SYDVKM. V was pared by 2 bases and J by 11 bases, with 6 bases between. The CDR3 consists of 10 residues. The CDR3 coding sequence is TGTGCCAGCAGTTTAAGGGAGGCTTTCTTT. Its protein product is CASSLREAFF. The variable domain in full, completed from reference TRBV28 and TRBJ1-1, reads DVKVTQSSRYLVKRTGEKVFLECVQDMDHENMFWYRQDPGLGLRLIYFSYDVKMKEKGDIPEGYSVSREKKERFSLILESASTNQTSMYLCASSLREAFFGQGTRLTVV.

In nucleotides, the CDR3 is TGTGCCAGCAGCGCCACTAGCGGAGGGTACCAAGAGACCCAGTACTTC. Translated: CASSATSGGYQETQYF. The chain carries TRBV9 and TRBJ2-5, with 8 positions matching TRBD2. Germline V gene lookup returns CDR1 SGDLS and CDR2 YYNGEE. V trimming: 3 bases; J trimming: 0 bases; junction bases outside the gene matches: 7. The CDR3 totals 16 residues.

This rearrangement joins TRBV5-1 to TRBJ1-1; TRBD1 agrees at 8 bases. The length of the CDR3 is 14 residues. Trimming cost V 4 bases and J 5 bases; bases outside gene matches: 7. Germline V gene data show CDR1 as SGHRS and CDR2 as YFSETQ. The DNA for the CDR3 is TGCGCCAGCAGCGGCCAGGGGGCGCGGACTGAAGCTTTCTTT. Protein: CASSGQGARTEAFF. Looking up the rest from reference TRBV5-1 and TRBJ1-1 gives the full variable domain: KAGVTQTPRYLIKTRGQQVTLSCSPISGHRSVSWYQQTPGQGLQFLFEYFSETQRNKGNFPGRFSGRQFSNSRSEMNVSTLELGDSALYLCASSGQGARTEAFFGQGTRLTVV.

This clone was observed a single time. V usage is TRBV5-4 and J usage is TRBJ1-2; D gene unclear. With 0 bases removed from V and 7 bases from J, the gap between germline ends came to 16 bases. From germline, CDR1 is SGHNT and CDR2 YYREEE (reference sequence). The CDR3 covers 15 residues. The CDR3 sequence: CASSLGPGSDGGYTF. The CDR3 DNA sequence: TGTGCCAGCAGCTTGGGTCCGGGTTCCGACGGTGGCTACACCTTC.

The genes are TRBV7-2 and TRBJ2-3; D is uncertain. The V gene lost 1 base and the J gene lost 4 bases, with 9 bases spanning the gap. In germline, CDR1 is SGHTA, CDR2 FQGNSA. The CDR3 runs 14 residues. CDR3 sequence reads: CASSLDRGSDTQYF. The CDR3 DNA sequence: TGTGCCAGCAGCTTAGACCGAGGTTCAGATACGCAGTATTTT.

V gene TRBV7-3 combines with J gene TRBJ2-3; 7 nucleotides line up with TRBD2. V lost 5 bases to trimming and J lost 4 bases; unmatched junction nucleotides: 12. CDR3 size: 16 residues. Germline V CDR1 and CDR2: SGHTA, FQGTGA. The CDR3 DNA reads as TGTGCCAGCAGCCCTAGCGGAGGAGCTTTGTCAGATACGCAGTATTTT. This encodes CASSPSGGALSDTQYF. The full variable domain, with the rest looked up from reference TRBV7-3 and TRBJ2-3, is GAGVSQTPSNKVTEKGKYVELRCDPISGHTALYWYRQSLGQGPEFLIYFQGTGAADDSGLPNDRFFAVRPEGSVSTLKIQRTERGDSAVYLCASSPSGGALSDTQYFGPGTRLTVL.

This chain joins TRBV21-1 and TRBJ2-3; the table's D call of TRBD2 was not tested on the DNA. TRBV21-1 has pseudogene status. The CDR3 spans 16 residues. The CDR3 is CASSSPGTSGADTQYF. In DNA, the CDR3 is TGTGCCAGCAGCAGCCCTGGGACTAGCGGGGCAGATACGCAGTATTTT.

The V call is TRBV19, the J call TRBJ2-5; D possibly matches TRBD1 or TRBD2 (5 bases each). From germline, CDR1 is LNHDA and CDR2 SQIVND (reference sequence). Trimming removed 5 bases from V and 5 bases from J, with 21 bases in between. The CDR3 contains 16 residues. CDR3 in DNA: TGTGCCAGTAGTCAGGGATCGTGGGGGAGTGGGGAGACCCAGTACTTC. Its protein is CASSQGSWGSGETQYF. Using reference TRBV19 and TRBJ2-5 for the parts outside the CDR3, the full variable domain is DGGITQSPKYLFRKEGQNVTLSCEQNLNHDAMYWYRQDPGQGLRLIYYSQIVNDFQKGDIAEGYSVSREKKESFPLTVTSAQKNPTAFYLCASSQGSWGSGETQYFGPGTRLLVL.

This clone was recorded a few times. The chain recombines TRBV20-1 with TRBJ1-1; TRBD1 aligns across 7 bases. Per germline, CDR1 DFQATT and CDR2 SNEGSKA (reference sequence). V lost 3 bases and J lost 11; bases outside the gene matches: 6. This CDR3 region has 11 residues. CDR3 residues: CSARSDREAFF. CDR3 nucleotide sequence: TGCAGTGCTAGGTCCGACAGGGAGGCTTTCTTT.

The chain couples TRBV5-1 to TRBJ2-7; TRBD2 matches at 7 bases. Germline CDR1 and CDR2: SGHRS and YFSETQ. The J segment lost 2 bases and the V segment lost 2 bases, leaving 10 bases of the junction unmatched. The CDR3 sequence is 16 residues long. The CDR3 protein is CASSFSGGSLAYEQYF. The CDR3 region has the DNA TGCGCCAGCAGCTTTTCCGGGGGGAGCCTAGCCTACGAGCAGTACTTC.

CDR3 in amino acids: CASSSQGEGQETQYF. As DNA, the CDR3 is TGTGCCAGCAGTTCACAGGGGGAGGGACAAGAGACCCAGTACTTC. The chain joins TRBV6-5 to TRBJ2-5, with D possibly TRBD1 on 8 matching bases. The ends were cut back, 4 bases at V and 2 bases at J, with 14 bases in the middle. The CDR3 is 15 amino acids. The germline gives CDR1 MNHEY, CDR2 SVGAGI.

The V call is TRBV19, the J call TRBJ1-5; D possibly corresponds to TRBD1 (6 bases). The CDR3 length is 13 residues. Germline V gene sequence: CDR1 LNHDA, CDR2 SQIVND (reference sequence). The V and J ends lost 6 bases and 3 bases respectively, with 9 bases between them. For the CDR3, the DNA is TGTGCCAGTAGCTGGACAGACAATCAGCCCCAGCATTTT. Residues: CASSWTDNQPQHF.

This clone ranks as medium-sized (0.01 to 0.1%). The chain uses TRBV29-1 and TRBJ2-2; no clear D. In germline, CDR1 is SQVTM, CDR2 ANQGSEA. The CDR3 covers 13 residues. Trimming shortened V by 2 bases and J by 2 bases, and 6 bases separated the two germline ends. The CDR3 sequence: CSVELANTGELFF. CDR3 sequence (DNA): TGCAGCGTTGAACTGGCCAACACCGGGGAGCTGTTTTTT.

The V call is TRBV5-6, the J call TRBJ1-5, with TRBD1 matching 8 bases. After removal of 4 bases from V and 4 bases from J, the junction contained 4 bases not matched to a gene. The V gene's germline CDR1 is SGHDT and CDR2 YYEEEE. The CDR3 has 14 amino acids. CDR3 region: CASSPRTGNQPQHF. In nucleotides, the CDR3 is TGTGCCAGCAGCCCTAGGACAGGGAATCAGCCCCAGCATTTT.

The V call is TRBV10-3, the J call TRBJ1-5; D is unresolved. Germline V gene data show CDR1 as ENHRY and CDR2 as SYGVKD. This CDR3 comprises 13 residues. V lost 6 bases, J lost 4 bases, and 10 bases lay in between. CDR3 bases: TGTGCCATCAGCGCCGAAGGGAATCAGCCCCAGCATTTT. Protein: CAISAEGNQPQHF.

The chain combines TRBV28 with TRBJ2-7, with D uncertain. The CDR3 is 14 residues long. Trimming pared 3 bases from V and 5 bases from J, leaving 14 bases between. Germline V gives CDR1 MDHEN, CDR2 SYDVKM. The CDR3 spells CASSLGSDHHEQYF. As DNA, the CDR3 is TGTGCCAGCAGTTTGGGGTCGGACCACCACGAGCAGTACTTC.

CDR3 residues: CAMLRQVPYEQYF. The CDR3 DNA sequence: TGTGCCATGTTACGGCAGGTACCCTACGAGCAGTACTTC. The chain employs TRBV28 and TRBJ2-5; unclear D gene. The J call may not be correct, given that the DNA end is closer to TRBJ2-7. CDR3 length equals 13 residues. Germline CDR1 reads MDHEN; CDR2 reads SYDVKM.

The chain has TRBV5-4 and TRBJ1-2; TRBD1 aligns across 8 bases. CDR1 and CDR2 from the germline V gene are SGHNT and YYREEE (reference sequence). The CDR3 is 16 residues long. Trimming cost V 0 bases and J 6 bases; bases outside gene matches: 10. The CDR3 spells CASSLEGVRGRNGYTF. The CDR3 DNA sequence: TGTGCCAGCAGCTTGGAAGGCGTCAGGGGGCGCAATGGCTACACCTTC.

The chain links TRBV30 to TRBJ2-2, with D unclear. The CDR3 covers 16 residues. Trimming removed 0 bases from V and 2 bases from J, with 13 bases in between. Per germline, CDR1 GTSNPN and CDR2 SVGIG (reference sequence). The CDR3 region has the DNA TGTGCCTGGAGTGTACTAACGCCCACTAACACCGGGGAGCTGTTTTTT. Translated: CAWSVLTPTNTGELFF. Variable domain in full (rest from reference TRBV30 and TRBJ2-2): SQTIHQWPATLVQPVGSPLSLECTVEGTSNPNLYWYRQAAGRGLQLLFYSVGIGQISSEVPQNLSASRPQDRQFILSSKKLLLSDSGFYLCAWSVLTPTNTGELFFGEGSRLTVL.